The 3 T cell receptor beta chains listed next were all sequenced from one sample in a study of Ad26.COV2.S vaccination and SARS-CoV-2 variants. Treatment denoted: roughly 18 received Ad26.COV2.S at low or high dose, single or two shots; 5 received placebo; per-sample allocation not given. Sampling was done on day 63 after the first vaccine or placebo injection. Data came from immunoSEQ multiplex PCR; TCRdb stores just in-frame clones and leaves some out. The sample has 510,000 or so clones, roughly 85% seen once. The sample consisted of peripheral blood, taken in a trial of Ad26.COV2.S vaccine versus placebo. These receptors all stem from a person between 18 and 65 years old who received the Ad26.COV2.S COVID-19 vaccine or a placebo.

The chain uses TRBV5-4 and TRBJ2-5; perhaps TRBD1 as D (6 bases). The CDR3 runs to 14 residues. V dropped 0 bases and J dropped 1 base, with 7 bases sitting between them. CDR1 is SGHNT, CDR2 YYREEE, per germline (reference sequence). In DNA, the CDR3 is TGTGCCAGCAGCTTGGCAGGGGCCCAAGAGACCCAGTACTTC. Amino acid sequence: CASSLAGAQETQYF.

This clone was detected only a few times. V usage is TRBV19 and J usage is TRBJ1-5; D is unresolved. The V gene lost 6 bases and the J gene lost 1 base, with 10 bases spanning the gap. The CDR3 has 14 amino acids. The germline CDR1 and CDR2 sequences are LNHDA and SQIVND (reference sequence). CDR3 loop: CASSPDGSNQPQHF. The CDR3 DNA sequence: TGTGCCAGTAGCCCCGACGGGAGCAATCAGCCCCAGCATTTT. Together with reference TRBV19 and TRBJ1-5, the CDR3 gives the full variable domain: DGGITQSPKYLFRKEGQNVTLSCEQNLNHDAMYWYRQDPGQGLRLIYYSQIVNDFQKGDIAEGYSVSREKKESFPLTVTSAQKNPTAFYLCASSPDGSNQPQHFGDGTRLSIL.

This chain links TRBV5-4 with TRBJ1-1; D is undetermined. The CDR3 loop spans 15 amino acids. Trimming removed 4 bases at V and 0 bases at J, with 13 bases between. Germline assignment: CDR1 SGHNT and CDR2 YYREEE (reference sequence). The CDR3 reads CASSLSPAMNTEAFF. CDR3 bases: TGTGCCAGCAGCCTATCCCCAGCGATGAACACTGAAGCTTTCTTT.